This TCR beta chain appears in the sequencing data of a study of blood T cell repertoires in COVID-19 (dated by TCRdb to 2018 to 2020). A note on the overall study: Collaborator samples came from the United States, Italy and Spain and covered acute and convalescent phases of COVID-19. The prospective study material was composed of cDNA or gDNA derived from T cells, B-cell-depleted T cells, or PBMCs. Where available, HLA class I and class II types were taken from metadata supplied by the sample provider and were not determined by assay-based typing. The repertoires were released in a freely available public database meant as a resource for research on the immune response to SARS-CoV-2. The dataset comprised deeply sampled blood TCRbeta repertoires from subjects exposed to, actively infected with, or recovered from COVID-19. Nearly every sample came with metadata listing a de-identified subject ID, COVID-19 status, age in years and sex. Samples were obtained from the ongoing ImmuneRACE study (first 160 participants) and from some 1,200 subjects provided by 6 global collaborators. Points the paper makes about the study in general: The amount of clinical and demographic metadata varied by source and participant and was provided uncurated.

Including the terminal cysteine and phenylalanine, the CDR3 comprises 15 residues. Of all the DNA, just the CDR3 is kept, 45 bases in frame from base 1. The CDR1 and CDR2 encoded by the germline V gene (reference sequence) are LNHDA and SQIVND. Between the V and J ends, shortened by 3 bases and 3 bases respectively, the junction contains 13 bases. Participants in the prospective study were enrolled through a virtual design, were aged roughly 18 to 90 years, and lived in approximately 25 United States geographic areas. In the prospective study, participants were assigned to cohorts based on the clinical history participants reported in a screening survey and a study questionnaire. In the prospective study, whole blood, serum and a nasopharyngeal or oropharyngeal swab were collected from each participant by mobile phlebotomists. Prospective study participants could optionally give additional blood draws and questionnaires over an approximately 2-month period. Prospective study blood samples were shipped either frozen or at room temperature before DNA extraction.

TCRbeta CDR3 regions were amplified from genomic DNA by means of the immunoSEQ Assay, a bias-controlled multiplex PCR. The authors' pipeline ran thus. Nucleated cell counts per sample were estimated from amplification of reference gene primers within the assay. To quantify the absolute abundance of each unique TCRbeta CDR3 rearrangement, sequence reads were collapsed and filtered. Productive Simpson clonality was computed per sample as the square root of Simpson's diversity index over productive rearrangements. Entries here come from immuneACCESS through TCRdb and include only in-frame sequences with V and J called. Some clones fail to appear in such tables; in the studies checked, an unresolved V gene covers under half of the shortfall, and the cause of the remainder is unknown. V and J calls and clone size are copied from that table; D and trimming were computed from the DNA. The table for this sample lists around 240,000 clones; about 90% of them were counted only once. About 1.2% of the sample goes to the ten largest clones.

As for this clone: Its antigen has not been determined. Base-call qualities are not available, and no considerably larger clone is one nucleotide away.

The sequence joins TRBV19 to TRBJ2-3; the D region possibly corresponds to TRBD2 (6 bases align). The origin of this receptor is a human donor in a cohort exposed to, infected with or recovered from COVID-19 (not recorded which). The donor label of this sample is uncertain. Sequencing was done on a sample of PBMCs or T cells enriched from blood (not recorded which). The DNA reads TGTGCCAGTAGTATGACGCTAGCGTTTACAGATACGCAGTATTTT. Its protein product is CASSMTLAFTDTQYF.